These 28 T cell receptor beta chains share one sample of origin, sequenced in a study of OX40 agonist ivuxolimab in advanced cancers. Here immunoSEQ multiplex PCR was the method, and the copy in TCRdb shows in-frame clones only, minus some. Seen here are about 72,000 clones, around 91% observed once, and the top ten hold about 0.94%. The sample was CD4+ or CD8+ T cells sorted from blood, taken in a trial of the OX40 agonist ivuxolimab. Every receptor here comes from an adult with an advanced solid tumor such as melanoma, head and neck, liver or kidney cancer.

This clone was detected only once. This chain connects TRBV7-9 to TRBJ1-2, with 11 bases identical to TRBD1. V shed 3 bases and J 6 bases; nucleotides not matched to a gene: 9. The CDR3 is made up of 16 amino acids. Germline values: CDR1 SEHNR, CDR2 FQNEAQ (reference sequence). CDR3 coding DNA: TGTGCCAGCAGCTTCCGGGGACAGGGGGTTTTAAATGGCTACACCTTC. Encoded protein: CASSFRGQGVLNGYTF.

This clone was observed a single time. The chain is built from TRBV2 and TRBJ2-1; maybe TRBD2 (6 bases). The length of the CDR3 is 21 residues. Germline V gene data show CDR1 as SNHLY and CDR2 as FYNNEI. Trimming cost V 2 bases and J 6 bases, with 32 bases left between them. The CDR3 protein is CASSEKWAGSLRVEGINEQFF. CDR3 nucleotide sequence: TGTGCCAGCAGTGAAAAATGGGCAGGGTCATTAAGGGTGGAGGGGATCAATGAGCAGTTCTTC.

The V call is TRBV7-8, the J call TRBJ2-7; 8 positions agree with TRBD1. Looked up from germline, CDR1 is SGHVS and CDR2 is FQNEAQ. The CDR3 runs to 15 residues. V was pared by 2 bases and J by 8 bases, with 11 bases of the junction left unmatched. CDR3 in amino acids: CASSLTGTGINKQYF. The CDR3 DNA sequence: TGTGCCAGCAGCTTAACTGGGACAGGCATTAATAAGCAGTACTTC.

This clone has a handful of counts. The chain combines TRBV25-1 with TRBJ2-7; D is possibly TRBD2 (6 bases). With 4 bases removed from V and 0 bases from J, the gap between germline ends came to 10 bases. This CDR3 contains 14 residues. The germline CDR1 and CDR2 sequences are MGHDK and SYGVNS. CDR3 sequence reads: CASSGIGGSYEQYF. The CDR3, as DNA: TGTGCCAGCAGTGGTATCGGGGGCTCCTACGAGCAGTACTTC.

The chain employs TRBV7-9 and TRBJ2-2, with 10 positions matching TRBD2. The CDR3 loop spans 17 amino acids. Per germline, CDR1 SEHNR and CDR2 FQNEAQ (reference sequence). The V and J ends lost 6 bases and 7 bases, in that order; junction bases with no gene match: 14. CDR3 sequence (DNA): TGTGCCAGCAGTTCTCGGGGTTTGGGACTAGCGCTCGGGGAGCTGTTTTTT. This codes for CASSSRGLGLALGELFF.

The CDR3 spells CATVDRVGQPQHF. CDR3 nucleotides: TGTGCCACCGTAGACAGGGTGGGTCAGCCCCAGCATTTT. The rearrangement uses TRBV28 and TRBJ1-5, with 7 nucleotides matching TRBD1. V was pared by 10 bases and J by 6 bases, with 9 bases of the junction left unmatched. The CDR3 consists of 13 residues. The germline V gene encodes CDR1 MDHEN and CDR2 SYDVKM.

The chain employs TRBV5-4 and TRBJ1-5; TRBD1 matches 12 bases. The germline CDR1 and CDR2 sequences are SGHNT and YYREEE (reference sequence). V dropped 3 bases and J dropped 1; count of bases not matched to a gene: 2. The CDR3 is made up of 16 amino acids. In nucleotides, the CDR3 is TGTGCCAGCAGCTGGGGACAGGGGGCGAGCAATCAGCCCCAGCATTTT. Residues: CASSWGQGASNQPQHF.

The chain recombines TRBV6-5 with TRBJ1-5; D is unresolved. There are 14 residues in the CDR3. With 6 bases removed from V and 0 bases from J, the gap between germline ends came to 9 bases. Germline CDR1 reads MNHEY; CDR2 reads SVGAGI. CDR3 sequence reads: CASSQQYSNQPQHF. As DNA, the CDR3 is TGTGCCAGCAGCCAACAATATAGCAATCAGCCCCAGCATTTT.

V and J are TRBV5-6 and TRBJ2-5; D unresolved. The V and J ends lost 0 bases and 2 bases respectively, with 17 bases between them. This CDR3 is 17 amino acids long. Germline V gene lookup returns CDR1 SGHDT and CDR2 YYEEEE. The chain's CDR3 is CASSLAGSTWIQETQYF. In nucleotides, the CDR3 is TGTGCCAGCAGCTTGGCCGGGTCCACGTGGATTCAAGAGACCCAGTACTTC.

The rearrangement joins TRBV2 to TRBJ2-5; D is unresolved. Trimming pared 7 bases from V and 1 base from J, leaving 13 bases between. Germline V gene lookup returns CDR1 SNHLY and CDR2 FYNNEI. The CDR3 is 14 residues long. The CDR3, as DNA: TGTGCCAGCATAGAAAATGGACCCCAAGAGACCCAGTACTTC. This gives the protein CASIENGPQETQYF.

The rearrangement uses TRBV6-5 and TRBJ2-2; D is perhaps TRBD1 or TRBD2 (5 bases each). The V gene lost 6 bases and the J gene lost 3 bases, with 14 bases spanning the gap. Germline CDR1 MNHEY, CDR2 SVGAGI. This CDR3 has 15 residues. This chain's CDR3 is CASRFPQGDTGELFF. DNA of the CDR3: TGTGCCAGCAGGTTCCCTCAGGGAGACACCGGGGAGCTGTTTTTT.

V is TRBV5-4 and J is TRBJ2-5; 8 nucleotides align to TRBD2. CDR3 length: 15 amino acids. CDR1 SGHNT and CDR2 YYREEE come from the germline V gene (reference sequence). J lost 5 bases, V lost 3 bases, and 9 bases had no gene match. This CDR3 is CASSSSAGVGETQYF. The CDR3 bases are TGTGCCAGCAGCTCGTCAGCGGGGGTCGGGGAGACCCAGTACTTC.

The chain has TRBV5-1 and TRBJ1-6; TRBD1 aligns across 9 bases. The V and J ends lost 4 bases and 7 bases, in that order; junction bases with no gene match: 9. The CDR3 is 16 residues long. The germline V gene has CDR1 SGHRS and CDR2 YFSETQ. As DNA, the CDR3 is TGCGCCAGCAGCAACCCGGGACAGGGCCACAATTCACCCCTCCACTTT. Translated, it gives CASSNPGQGHNSPLHF.

Only one count was recorded for this clone. CDR3 residues: CASSPNQGGGNTIYF. CDR3 in DNA: TGTGCCAGCTCACCCAACCAGGGGGGCGGAAACACCATATATTTT. The chain carries TRBV18 and TRBJ1-3, with TRBD1 matching over 7 bases. V shed 3 bases and J 4 bases; nucleotides not matched to a gene: 6. CDR1 and CDR2 from the germline V gene are KGHSH and LQKENI. This CDR3 region has 15 residues.

The rearrangement links TRBV5-8 to TRBJ2-1, with a weak D call TRBD2 (6 bases). Germline V gene data show CDR1 as SGHTS and CDR2 as YDEGEE. This CDR3 region has 15 residues. Trimming left V 5 bases short and J 6 bases short, with 18 bases between. For the CDR3, the DNA is TGTGCCAGCAGACAACGCGGGGCAATGGGCAATGAGCAGTTCTTC. Protein: CASRQRGAMGNEQFF. Supplemented by reference TRBV5-8 and TRBJ2-1, the full variable domain reads EAGVTQSPTHLIKTRGQQATLRCSPISGHTSVYWYQQALGLGLQFLLWYDEGEERNRGNFPPRFSGRQFPNYSSELNVNALELEDSALYLCASRQRGAMGNEQFFGPGTRLTVL.

The V call is TRBV6-1, the J call TRBJ2-2, with D possibly matching TRBD2 (6 bases). In germline, CDR1 is MNHNS, CDR2 SASEGT. This CDR3 region has 14 residues. Trimming cost V 0 bases and J 7 bases, with 9 bases left between them. The CDR3 loop is CASSEAGGGGELFF. CDR3 DNA sequence: TGTGCCAGCAGTGAAGCGGGGGGAGGCGGGGAGCTGTTTTTT.

The chain is built from TRBV30 and TRBJ1-2; TRBD1 might be the D (6 bases). Trimming removed 5 bases at V and 7 bases at J, with 17 bases between. The CDR3 sequence is 13 residues long. The germline V gene encodes CDR1 GTSNPN and CDR2 SVGIG (reference sequence). CDR3 sequence (DNA): TGTGCCTGGGATCGGGGGGCGCCGTCTGGCTACACCTTC. Its translation: CAWDRGAPSGYTF.

The V gene is TRBV5-6, the J gene TRBJ1-1; TRBD1 matches at 9 bases. This CDR3 comprises 13 residues. The V gene's germline CDR1 is SGHDT and CDR2 YYEEEE. Trimming took 5 bases from V and 4 from J; bases not matched to a gene: 3. The DNA for the CDR3 is TGTGCCAGCAGATGGGGACAGGGCACTGAAGCTTTCTTT. It is translated as CASRWGQGTEAFF.

CDR3 in amino acids: CASSHGTLGAGNTIYF. In DNA form, the CDR3 reads TGTGCCAGCAGTCACGGGACGCTGGGTGCTGGAAACACCATATATTTT. The chain links TRBV6-6 to TRBJ1-3; tentatively, D is TRBD1 (5 bases). This CDR3 contains 16 residues. V gave up 5 bases and J gave up 2 bases, with 16 bases separating them. The germline gives CDR1 MNHNY, CDR2 SVGAGI (reference sequence).

The chain uses TRBV18 and TRBJ2-3; 7 positions agree with TRBD2. V was clipped by 4 bases and J by 1 base; unmatched bases: 8. This CDR3 spans 16 amino acids. Germline assignment: CDR1 KGHSH and CDR2 LQKENI. The CDR3 spells CASSRMGRGGTDTQYF. The DNA of the CDR3 is TGTGCCAGCTCACGAATGGGGAGGGGAGGCACAGATACGCAGTATTTT.

The rearrangement joins TRBV5-1 to TRBJ1-2, with a tentative D call TRBD1 (5 bases). Germline V gene lookup returns CDR1 SGHRS and CDR2 YFSETQ. The V end lost 5 bases, the J end lost 3 bases, and 11 bases lay between the germline ends. The CDR3 totals 13 residues. Written as DNA, the CDR3 is TGCGCCAGCAGTACTCAGGGAGACTATGGCTACACCTTC. Protein product: CASSTQGDYGYTF.

This clone was observed a single time. The chain is built from TRBV10-1 and TRBJ2-3; TRBD2 matches at 8 bases. V gave up 9 bases and J gave up 0 bases; unmatched junction bases: 8. This CDR3 region has 15 residues. Germline CDR1 and CDR2: WNHNN and SYGVQD (reference sequence). Here the CDR3 reads CASAFGGGSTDTQYF. The CDR3 DNA reads as TGCGCCAGTGCTTTCGGGGGGGGTAGCACAGATACGCAGTATTTT.

The chain employs TRBV7-9 and TRBJ2-3; the D gene is possibly TRBD2 (6 bases). Trimming removed 5 bases from V and 2 bases from J, with 11 bases in between. This CDR3 is 14 amino acids long. Looked up from germline, CDR1 is SEHNR and CDR2 is FQNEAQ (reference sequence). The CDR3, as DNA: TGTGCCAGCAGCAATCGGGAGTCCACAGATACGCAGTATTTT. Its protein is CASSNRESTDTQYF.

The chain carries TRBV7-3 and TRBJ2-2; TRBD1 matches 8 bases. The length of the CDR3 is 15 residues. Germline V CDR1 and CDR2: SGHTA, FQGTGA. V dropped 5 bases and J dropped 3; count of bases not matched to a gene: 5. The chain's CDR3 is CASSPDRDYTGELFF. The CDR3 nucleotides read TGTGCCAGCAGCCCGGACAGGGACTACACCGGGGAGCTGTTTTTT. Full variable domain (outside the CDR3, taken from reference TRBV7-3 and TRBJ2-2): GAGVSQTPSNKVTEKGKYVELRCDPISGHTALYWYRQSLGQGPEFLIYFQGTGAADDSGLPNDRFFAVRPEGSVSTLKIQRTERGDSAVYLCASSPDRDYTGELFFGEGSRLTVL.

The genes are TRBV7-3 and TRBJ2-3; D might be TRBD2 (7 bases). This CDR3 spans 16 amino acids. CDR1 is SGHTA and CDR2 is FQGTGA in the germline V gene. The V end was cut by 5 bases, the J end by 2 bases, with 17 bases between. The DNA of the CDR3 is TGTGCCAGCAGCCCCCGCGGGGGCTCTCCCACAGATACGCAGTATTTT. Protein sequence: CASSPRGGSPTDTQYF.

The chain joins TRBV7-3 to TRBJ2-5, with a weak D call TRBD2 (6 bases). Germline values: CDR1 SGHTA, CDR2 FQGTGA. The germline V and J ends were trimmed by 4 bases and 3 bases, with 9 bases remaining between them. CDR3 length: 13 amino acids. CDR3 nucleotide sequence: TGTGCCAGCAGCTCCCGGGGGAAAGAGACCCAGTACTTC. It codes for CASSSRGKETQYF.

The chain recombines TRBV6-5 with TRBJ1-3; D is unclear. In germline, CDR1 is MNHEY, CDR2 SVGAGI. The CDR3 has 14 residues. Between the trimmed V and J ends, which lost 7 bases and 4 bases, there was a span of 14 bases. The CDR3, as DNA: TGTGCCAGCACACGGGTGCTAGGAGGAAACACCATATATTTT. Residues: CASTRVLGGNTIYF.

This clone was counted between two and nine times. V and J are TRBV7-7 and TRBJ2-3; 7 nucleotides line up with TRBD2. CDR3 length: 15 amino acids. Germline values: CDR1 SSHAT, CDR2 FNYEAQ (reference sequence). CDR3 in amino acids: CASSVGGGNTDTQYF. For the CDR3, the DNA is TGTGCTAGCTCGGTTGGCGGGGGTAACACAGATACGCAGTATTTT.